The 28 T cell receptor beta chains given below trace back to one sample, sequenced in a study of cytomegalovirus exposure and HLA in healthy donors. The PCR had 60 Vbeta and 13 Jbeta primers. Here immunoSEQ multiplex PCR was the method, and the copy in TCRdb shows in-frame clones only, minus some. The data contain fewer than 150,000 clones, approximately 62% of them seen just once; the ten biggest clones take up roughly 1.7%. What was sequenced was PBMCs. These receptors were taken from a human donor in good health.

J is TRBJ2-7 and V is TRBV27; TRBD1 aligns across 10 bases. CDR3 size: 16 residues. Germline values: CDR1 MNHEY, CDR2 SMNVEV (reference sequence). The V segment lost 6 bases and the J segment 3 bases; nucleotides outside the gene matches: 11. The CDR3 DNA follows: TGTGCCAGCAGATTTGGCGGGACAGGGGTAGTCTACGAGCAGTACTTC. Translating gives CASRFGGTGVVYEQYF.

This chain connects TRBV19 to TRBJ2-7, with a possible D match to TRBD1 (6 bases). CDR1 is LNHDA, CDR2 SQIVND, per germline (reference sequence). V lost 4 bases and J 7 bases, leaving 26 bases between the germline ends. The CDR3 spans 17 residues. The CDR3 sequence is CASSTPEWQGRVREQYF. DNA for the CDR3: TGTGCCAGTAGTACCCCCGAATGGCAGGGGCGAGTGAGGGAGCAGTACTTC.

This clone has ten or more counts. This chain links TRBV6-1 with TRBJ2-7; D perhaps matches TRBD2 (5 bases). The CDR3 has 13 amino acids. The V and J ends lost 7 bases and 0 bases respectively, with 10 bases between them. The germline V gene has CDR1 MNHNS and CDR2 SASEGT. As DNA, the CDR3 is TGTGCCAGCACCCAGGAGGTCTCCTACGAGCAGTACTTC. This translates into CASTQEVSYEQYF.

This clone has only one observation. The chain has TRBV7-2 and TRBJ2-3; possible D gene TRBD2, 7 bases. The CDR3 loop spans 15 amino acids. Trimming took 8 bases from V and 6 from J, leaving 21 bases between them. The germline CDR1 and CDR2 sequences are SGHTA and FQGNSA. The DNA of the CDR3 is TGTGCCAGCGGGCGCGGGGGCCTAGGGATGGATACGCAGTATTTT. Its protein is CASGRGGLGMDTQYF.

The chain uses TRBV6-6 and TRBJ2-3, with D perhaps matching TRBD2 (5 bases). Germline CDR1 and CDR2: MNHNY and SVGAGI (reference sequence). V was pared by 2 bases and J by 2 bases, with 11 bases between. The CDR3 contains 15 residues. The CDR3 protein is CASSYLSVITDTQYF. The CDR3 nucleotides are TGTGCCAGCAGTTACCTTAGCGTTATCACAGATACGCAGTATTTT.

This clone occurred a few times. This chain uses TRBV4-1 with TRBJ1-1; D might be TRBD1 (5 bases). CDR1 and CDR2 (germline): MGHRA, YSYEKL. The CDR3 spans 17 residues. Trimming stripped 0 bases from V and 5 bases from J, with 19 bases between. CDR3 residues: CASSQEWKGPSSTEAFF. The CDR3 coding sequence is TGCGCCAGCAGCCAAGAGTGGAAGGGGCCCTCGAGTACTGAAGCTTTCTTT.

This chain connects TRBV2 to TRBJ1-1; D perhaps matches TRBD1 (5 bases). The length of the CDR3 is 13 residues. CDR1 is SNHLY, CDR2 FYNNEI, per germline. V lost 7 bases to trimming and J lost 1 base, with 10 bases between them. The CDR3 protein is CASTAGPNTEAFF. CDR3 in DNA: TGTGCCAGCACTGCGGGGCCGAACACTGAAGCTTTCTTT.

The CDR3 here is CAISEQGGMNTEAFF. CDR3 bases: TGTGCCATCAGTGAGCAAGGGGGCATGAACACTGAAGCTTTCTTT. V and J are TRBV10-3 and TRBJ1-1; 7 nucleotides line up with TRBD1. CDR3 length: 15 residues. CDR1 ENHRY and CDR2 SYGVKD come from the germline V gene. J was trimmed by 0 bases and V by 2 bases; bases with no gene match: 3.

The gene calls are TRBV5-8 and TRBJ2-1, with TRBD1 identical over 8 bases. Trimming at V came to 5 bases and at J to 6 bases, leaving 4 bases not matched to a gene. CDR1 and CDR2 from the germline V gene are SGHTS and YDEGEE. This CDR3 contains 13 residues. CDR3 DNA sequence: TGTGCCAGCAGAGGACAGGGCCGCAATGAGCAGTTCTTC. Translated: CASRGQGRNEQFF.

The chain joins TRBV7-9 to TRBJ2-2; TRBD2 might be the D (6 bases). This CDR3 spans 15 amino acids. Trimming stripped 6 bases from V and 4 bases from J, with 15 bases between. CDR1 and CDR2 from the germline V gene are SEHNR and FQNEAQ (reference sequence). For the CDR3, the DNA is TGTGCCAGCAGTTGGGACTCGGGCGCCACCGGGGAGCTGTTTTTT. It encodes CASSWDSGATGELFF. The full variable domain, with the rest looked up from reference TRBV7-9 and TRBJ2-2, is DTGVSQNPRHKITKRGQNVTFRCDPISEHNRLYWYRQTLGQGPEFLTYFQNEAQLEKSRLLSDRFSAERPKGSFSTLEIQRTEQGDSAMYLCASSWDSGATGELFFGEGSRLTVL.

Only one count was recorded for this clone. The chain employs TRBV19 and TRBJ1-2; 8 bases are shared with TRBD1. The germline V gene encodes CDR1 LNHDA and CDR2 SQIVND (reference sequence). The CDR3 runs 12 residues. Germline trimming cut 7 bases from V and 4 bases from J; bases unmatched to any gene: 2. CDR3 sequence reads: CASIGTGYGYTF. CDR3 bases: TGTGCCAGTATTGGGACAGGCTATGGCTACACCTTC.

The V and J genes are TRBV5-8 and TRBJ2-1; D unclear. The V end was cut by 2 bases, the J end by 9 bases, with 18 bases between. Germline CDR1 SGHTS, CDR2 YDEGEE. This CDR3 region has 15 residues. The CDR3 spells CASSFHAGERGEQFF. The DNA of the CDR3 is TGTGCCAGCAGCTTCCACGCCGGAGAGCGCGGTGAGCAGTTCTTC.

The V call is TRBV27, the J call TRBJ1-1, with D hard to call. The CDR3 extends over 15 amino acids. Trimming left V 5 bases short and J 1 base short, with 14 bases between. In germline, CDR1 is MNHEY, CDR2 SMNVEV (reference sequence). The CDR3 coding sequence is TGTGCCAGCAGTGACTTATTACGTTGGAACACTGAAGCTTTCTTT. This sequence encodes CASSDLLRWNTEAFF.

This clone was detected a few times. CDR3 sequence (DNA): TGTGCCAGCAGCTTCCAGACAGGCGTCGATGGCTACACCTTC. Translated, it gives CASSFQTGVDGYTF. This chain links TRBV11-2 with TRBJ1-2; possible D gene TRBD1, 6 bases. This CDR3 is 14 amino acids long. Trimming cost V 3 bases and J 6 bases, with 14 bases left between them. Germline V gene lookup returns CDR1 SGHAT and CDR2 FQNNGV.

J is TRBJ1-2 and V is TRBV29-1, with unresolved D. Germline-derived CDR1 and CDR2 are SQVTM and ANQGSEA. Trimming took off 4 bases at V and 5 bases at J, with 8 bases between the two ends. The CDR3 runs 11 residues. The CDR3 loop reads CSVAPGYGYTF. The CDR3 bases are TGCAGCGTTGCCCCGGGGTATGGCTACACCTTC.

This chain connects TRBV11-2 to TRBJ2-7, with 7 bases that match TRBD1. J lost 2 bases, V lost 5 bases, and 9 bases had no gene match. Germline V gene lookup returns CDR1 SGHAT and CDR2 FQNNGV. The CDR3 totals 15 residues. CDR3 sequence: CASSPIQGPTYEQYF. CDR3 DNA sequence: TGTGCCAGCAGCCCGATACAGGGGCCTACCTACGAGCAGTACTTC.

There are a few counts of this clone. J is TRBJ2-7 and V is TRBV6-5, with a possible D match to TRBD2 (6 bases). Trimming shortened V by 6 bases and J by 1 base, and 10 bases separated the two germline ends. The germline CDR1 and CDR2 sequences are MNHEY and SVGAGI. This CDR3 has 13 amino acids. As DNA, the CDR3 is TGTGCCAGCAGGGACGGGACTTCCTACGAGCAGTACTTC. Translated: CASRDGTSYEQYF.

The chain recombines TRBV5-6 with TRBJ2-3; D might be TRBD2 (6 bases). V was clipped by 3 bases and J by 6 bases, with 20 bases between them. Germline-derived CDR1 and CDR2 are SGHDT and YYEEEE. The CDR3 is 16 amino acids. The DNA for the CDR3 is TGTGCCAGCAGCTCAGTGGGACTCCCCCCGTCCGATACGCAGTATTTT. This translates into CASSSVGLPPSDTQYF.

This clone was observed a few times. The chain recombines TRBV11-3 with TRBJ2-7, with 14 bases fitting TRBD2. The CDR3 is 16 residues long. J lost 4 bases, V lost 4 bases, and 6 bases had no gene match. CDR1 and CDR2 from the germline V gene are SGHNT and YENEEA. The CDR3, as DNA: TGTGCCAGCAGCTCGGGACTAGCGGGAGCAAAGTACGAGCAGTACTTC. Translation: CASSSGLAGAKYEQYF. The variable domain in full, with the rest retrieved from reference TRBV11-3 and TRBJ2-7, is EAGVVQSPRYKIIEKKQPVAFWCNPISGHNTLYWYLQNLGQGPELLIRYENEEAVDDSQLPKDRFSAERLKGVDSTLKIQPAELGDSAVYLCASSSGLAGAKYEQYFGPGTRLTVT.

The gene calls are TRBV18 and TRBJ2-7; TRBD1 aligns across 11 bases. Germline values: CDR1 KGHSH, CDR2 LQKENI. V shed 3 bases, J shed 7 bases, and the junction held 8 bases outside the gene matches. The CDR3 is 15 residues long. CDR3 sequence: CASSPGTGGLGEQYF. For the CDR3, the DNA is TGTGCCAGCTCACCCGGGACAGGGGGTCTTGGAGAGCAGTACTTC.

The J gene is TRBJ2-7, the V gene TRBV5-4, with 8 bases fitting TRBD2. The CDR3 consists of 14 residues. V shed 3 bases and J 2 bases; nucleotides not matched to a gene: 4. The germline gives CDR1 SGHNT, CDR2 YYREEE (reference sequence). The CDR3, as DNA: TGTGCCAGCAGCTATATAGCGGGACCCTACGAGCAGTACTTC. Its translation is CASSYIAGPYEQYF.

The rearrangement joins TRBV15 to TRBJ2-1, with a weak D call TRBD2 (6 bases). Trimming cost V 3 bases and J 0 bases, with 15 bases left between them. The CDR3 totals 17 residues. Germline loops: CDR1 LNHNV, CDR2 YYDKDF (reference sequence). The CDR3 here is CATSRDGRGSSYNEQFF. CDR3 sequence (DNA): TGTGCCACCAGCAGGGACGGGCGGGGTAGCTCCTACAATGAGCAGTTCTTC.

The J gene is TRBJ2-3, the V gene TRBV7-9; 9 bases match TRBD1. V lost 5 bases and J lost 3; bases outside the gene matches: 3. The length of the CDR3 is 14 residues. Germline V gives CDR1 SEHNR, CDR2 FQNEAQ (reference sequence). The CDR3 DNA reads as TGTGCCAGCAGCACGACAGGGGGAACAGATACGCAGTATTTT. Protein sequence: CASSTTGGTDTQYF. Looking up the rest from reference TRBV7-9 and TRBJ2-3 gives the full variable domain: DTGVSQNPRHKITKRGQNVTFRCDPISEHNRLYWYRQTLGQGPEFLTYFQNEAQLEKSRLLSDRFSAERPKGSFSTLEIQRTEQGDSAMYLCASSTTGGTDTQYFGPGTRLTVL.

This rearrangement joins TRBV2 to TRBJ2-7, with 10 nucleotides matching TRBD2. The CDR3 has 14 residues. Germline CDR1 SNHLY, CDR2 FYNNEI. After removal of 5 bases from V and 6 bases from J, the junction contained 7 bases not matched to a gene. In nucleotides, the CDR3 is TGTGCCAGCAGTTTTAGCGGGAGGAACAGCGAGCAGTACTTC. This encodes CASSFSGRNSEQYF.

The rearrangement links TRBV28 to TRBJ2-5; 8 bases fit TRBD2. V lost 2 bases to trimming and J lost 5 bases; unmatched junction nucleotides: 10. CDR3 length equals 16 residues. The germline V gene has CDR1 MDHEN and CDR2 SYDVKM. The CDR3 is CASSLGRELAAETQYF. CDR3 DNA sequence: TGTGCCAGCAGTTTAGGTAGGGAACTAGCGGCGGAGACCCAGTACTTC.

The rearrangement joins TRBV29-1 to TRBJ1-3; no definite D call. V shed 4 bases and J shed 1 base, with 11 bases lying between them. CDR1 is SQVTM and CDR2 is ANQGSEA in the germline V gene. This CDR3 region has 14 residues. The CDR3 DNA follows: TGCAGCGTTGTTTTGCAGAGGTCTGGAAACACCATATATTTT. Its protein product is CSVVLQRSGNTIYF.

The chain employs TRBV11-3 and TRBJ2-1; 10 positions agree with TRBD2. After removal of 0 bases from V and 8 bases from J, the junction contained 4 bases not matched to a gene. There are 15 residues in the CDR3. CDR1 and CDR2 from the germline V gene are SGHNT and YENEEA. The CDR3, as DNA: TGTGCCAGCAGCTTAGATCTAGCGGGAGAAGATGAGCAGTTCTTC. It translates to CASSLDLAGEDEQFF.

The chain couples TRBV28 to TRBJ1-2; the match to TRBD1 covers 9 bases. CDR3 length: 16 amino acids. Germline V gives CDR1 MDHEN, CDR2 SYDVKM. The junction had 8 bases not matched to a gene; V was cut back by 4 bases and J by 2 bases. CDR3 DNA sequence: TGTGCCAGCAGTTCCCCCGGGACAGGGATGAACTATGGCTACACCTTC. Its protein product is CASSSPGTGMNYGYTF.